The 7 T cell receptor beta chains listed next were all sequenced from one sample in a study of identical twins. MiXCR, run by TCRdb on the 5' RACE reads, gives a single entry per CDR3 protein. The sample includes a few hundred thousand distinct CDR3 sequences, roughly 9% of them seen just once. The sample consisted of naive T cells sorted from blood. These TCRs come from a woman aged 45-65 years in good health.

The chain combines TRBV6-6 with TRBJ2-3; 7 nucleotides align to TRBD2. Per germline, CDR1 MNHNY and CDR2 SVGAGI (reference sequence). The CDR3 is 18 residues long. V lost 0 bases and J lost 6; bases outside the gene matches: 15. CDR3 amino acids: CASSYSSRRRERGDTQYF. Written as DNA, the CDR3 is TGTGCCAGCAGTTACTCGAGTAGAAGGCGGGAGAGGGGTGATACGCAGTATTTT.

This chain connects TRBV7-6 to TRBJ1-5, with D maybe TRBD1 (5 bases). The V gene's germline CDR1 is SGHVS and CDR2 FNYEAQ. The V end lost 0 bases, the J end lost 1 base, and 10 bases lay between the germline ends. CDR3 length: 16 amino acids. CDR3 in amino acids: CASSLAEGVSNQPQHF. Here the CDR3 DNA reads TGTGCCAGCAGCTTAGCGGAAGGGGTCAGCAATCAGCCCCAGCATTTT.

This clonotype has only a few counts. V usage is TRBV19 and J usage is TRBJ2-1; 8 positions agree with TRBD2. CDR1 is LNHDA, CDR2 SQIVND, per germline (reference sequence). This CDR3 is built from 16 residues. Trimming at V came to 0 bases and at J to 4 bases, leaving 5 bases not matched to a gene. CDR3 sequence (DNA): TGTGCCAGTAGTATAGATGGGCTAGCGGGTTACAATGAGCAGTTCTTC. Translated: CASSIDGLAGYNEQFF.

This clonotype has just a few counts. V and J are TRBV7-8 and TRBJ2-5, with TRBD2 identical over 13 bases. Per the germline V gene, CDR1 is SGHVS and CDR2 is FQNEAQ. The CDR3 consists of 17 residues. Trimming removed 0 bases from V and 3 bases from J; junction bases left unmatched: 4. CDR3 DNA: TGTGCCAGCAGCTTAGCACTAGCGGGAGGGCCGGAAGAGACCCAGTACTTC. Translated, it gives CASSLALAGGPEETQYF.

The V call is TRBV24-1, the J call TRBJ2-3; tentatively, D is TRBD2 (5 bases). This CDR3 has 17 amino acids. Germline assignment: CDR1 KGHDR and CDR2 SFDVKD. Trimming stripped 3 bases from V and 7 bases from J, with 22 bases between. The CDR3 sequence: CATSDKLVAGAPYTQYF. Here the CDR3 DNA reads TGTGCCACCAGTGATAAACTGGTGGCGGGCGCACCGTATACGCAGTATTTT.

This clonotype has at least ten counts. The chain has TRBV7-2 and TRBJ2-7; 8 bases align to TRBD2. The CDR3 length is 15 residues. CDR1 is SGHTA, CDR2 FQGNSA, per germline. V was clipped by 6 bases and J by 0 bases; unmatched bases: 7. This CDR3 reads CASSSIAGYSYEQYF. In nucleotides, the CDR3 is TGTGCCAGCAGTTCGATAGCGGGGTACTCCTACGAGCAGTACTTC.

This clonotype appeared many times. V is TRBV5-1 and J is TRBJ2-1, with TRBD2 matching over 7 bases. The CDR3 is made up of 15 amino acids. Germline V CDR1 and CDR2: SGHRS, YFSETQ. The V segment lost 2 bases and the J segment 2 bases; nucleotides outside the gene matches: 4. The CDR3 DNA follows: TGCGCCAGCAGCTTCAGACTAGCAGCCTACAATGAGCAGTTCTTC. Translated: CASSFRLAAYNEQFF. The complete variable domain, with remaining parts taken from reference TRBV5-1 and TRBJ2-1, reads KAGVTQTPRYLIKTRGQQVTLSCSPISGHRSVSWYQQTPGQGLQFLFEYFSETQRNKGNFPGRFSGRQFSNSRSEMNVSTLELGDSALYLCASSFRLAAYNEQFFGPGTRLTVL.